The present entry profiles one T cell receptor beta chain with its context. This clonotype was recorded a few times. Its antigen has not been determined. No base quality information exists; no much larger clone differs at one position. The sample originates from a study of blood T cells in healthy people across ages (dated by TCRdb to the mid-2010s). A note on the overall study: Template switching captured roughly one uniquely barcoded TCR beta cDNA molecule per two T cells in model experiments. Using deep sequencing normalized with unique cDNA molecular identifiers, the study measured how TCR beta repertoire diversity changes with age. Four age groups were formed from the donors: young (average 16 years), middle-aged (approximately 40), aged (roughly 56) and long-lived (around 82). To avoid experimental bias, donors of different ages were distributed randomly across sequencing lanes. The study analyzed two additional independent replicas of 1 million unique cDNA reads from the same blood draw for two donors, one aged 18 to 29 and one aged 80 or older.

Systemically healthy Caucasian individuals from Russia, some 38 in total and aged roughly 6 to 95 years, were included as donors. Each donor gave around 9 milliliters of peripheral blood, collected into EDTA-treated Vacutainer tubes. Ficoll-Paque density-gradient centrifugation was used to isolate PBMCs, with at least 6.5 million per sample. Trizol reagent was used to extract total RNA from PBMCs, with at least 5 micrograms per sample. For every donor, flow cytometry on a PBMC aliquot measured the percentage of naive CD45RAhigh/CD27high T cells. The germline V gene yields MDHEN for CDR1 and SYDVKM for CDR2. Counted from cysteine to phenylalanine, this CDR3 has 13 amino acids. The retained sequence is limited to the CDR3, 39 bases, with the frame set at the first base. V is cut by 7 bases and J by 3 bases, and the space between the germline ends is 10 bases. Libraries were made using 5' RACE. Sequencing instrument: Illumina HiSeq 2500. The second PCR ran for about 6 to 12 cycles and used a J-beta primer mix along with a sample-barcoded 5' primer. A unique molecular identifier was introduced onto each TCR beta cDNA molecule by a template-switch 5' adaptor carrying 12 random nucleotides. Each sample yielded at least 3 million CDR3-containing paired-end reads. First-strand cDNA was synthesized from all RNA with the Mint cDNA synthesis kit, primed by a TRBC-specific oligonucleotide. All cDNA was treated with uracil-DNA glycosylase and then went through a first 18-cycle PCR with the universal primers M1SS and BC2_uni_R. As for how the authors treated the data: Normalization of each sample was performed by random selection of 1 million high-quality reads, each carrying a distinct molecular identifier. Reads with shared molecular identifiers were discarded instead of being binned into consensus sequences. MiTCR, with a Q25 quality threshold and the strictest error-elimination algorithm, was used for CDR3 identification, clonotype clustering and error correction. A nonparametric unseen species model with Euler transformation was used to estimate a lower bound on total TCR beta diversity. Using fastp at Q25 and MiXCR, TCRdb reprocessed the public reads and kept productive beta chains. A single entry per CDR3 protein holds the most common genes and DNA from its merged rows. The V and J calls come from TCRdb's annotation, not from the publication. This sample has around 1.7 million distinct CDR3 sequences in its table, and roughly 30% of those were observed once. 7.7% of the sample belongs to the ten largest clones.

The study at large found these results: Estimates of total diversity from one million sequenced T cells were regarded as lower bounds and underestimates. Compared with the aged group, the long-lived group had more naive CD4+ T cells, fewer expanded clones and increased TCR diversity, suggesting age selection. Because donor CMV infection status was unknown, age-related changes in expanded clonotypes were potentially confounded. Observed TCR beta diversity per million T cells fell roughly linearly with age, and a significant reduction was already apparent by age approximately 41. A strong correlation was found between observed TCR beta diversity and the percentage of naive T cells measured by flow cytometry. Bulk unsorted PBMC profiling prevented conclusive comparison of naive and antigen-experienced compartments.

The origin of this receptor is a young woman in good health. Sample: blood. The sequence joins TRBV28 to TRBJ2-1, with the D gene tentatively TRBD1 or TRBD2, based on 5 matching bases in each. CDR3 protein: CASTGPLYNEQFF. DNA sequence: TGTGCCAGCACGGGACCTCTCTACAATGAGCAGTTCTTC.